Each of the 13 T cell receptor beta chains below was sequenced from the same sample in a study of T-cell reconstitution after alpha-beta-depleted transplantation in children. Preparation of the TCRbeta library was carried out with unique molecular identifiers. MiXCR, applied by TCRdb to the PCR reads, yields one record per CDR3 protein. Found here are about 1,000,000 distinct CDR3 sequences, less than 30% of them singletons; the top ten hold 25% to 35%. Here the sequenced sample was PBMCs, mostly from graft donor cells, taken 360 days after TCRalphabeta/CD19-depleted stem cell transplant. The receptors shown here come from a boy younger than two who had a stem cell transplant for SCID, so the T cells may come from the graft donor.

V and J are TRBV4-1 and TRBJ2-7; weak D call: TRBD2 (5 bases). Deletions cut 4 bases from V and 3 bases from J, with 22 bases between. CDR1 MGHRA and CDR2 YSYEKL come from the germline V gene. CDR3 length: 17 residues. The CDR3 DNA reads TGCGCCAGCAGCCCCACATTCGAGGGAGATTACGTCTACGAGCAGTACTTC. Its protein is CASSPTFEGDYVYEQYF.

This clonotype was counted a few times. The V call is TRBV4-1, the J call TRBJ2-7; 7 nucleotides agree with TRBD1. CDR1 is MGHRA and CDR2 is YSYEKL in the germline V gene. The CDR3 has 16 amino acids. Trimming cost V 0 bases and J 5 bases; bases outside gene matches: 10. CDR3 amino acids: CASSQDPKGAFHEQYF. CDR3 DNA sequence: TGCGCCAGCAGCCAAGATCCGAAGGGGGCTTTTCACGAGCAGTACTTC.

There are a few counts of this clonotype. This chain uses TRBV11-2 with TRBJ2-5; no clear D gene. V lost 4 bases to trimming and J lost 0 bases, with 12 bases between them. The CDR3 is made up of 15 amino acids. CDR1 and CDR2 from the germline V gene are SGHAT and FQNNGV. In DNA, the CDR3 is TGTGCCAGCAGCTCCGCAGGCCTGTACCAAGAGACCCAGTACTTC. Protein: CASSSAGLYQETQYF. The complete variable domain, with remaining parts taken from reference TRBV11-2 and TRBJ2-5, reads EAGVAQSPRYKIIEKRQSVAFWCNPISGHATLYWYQQILGQGPKLLIQFQNNGVVDDSQLPKDRFSAERLKGVDSTLKIQPAKLEDSAVYLCASSSAGLYQETQYFGPGTRLLVL.

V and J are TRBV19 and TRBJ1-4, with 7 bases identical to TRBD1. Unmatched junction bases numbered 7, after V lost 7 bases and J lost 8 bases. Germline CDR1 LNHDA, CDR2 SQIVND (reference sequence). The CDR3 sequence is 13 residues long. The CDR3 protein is CASKRGREEKLFF. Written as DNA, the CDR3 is TGTGCCAGTAAAAGGGGGCGCGAGGAAAAACTGTTTTTT.

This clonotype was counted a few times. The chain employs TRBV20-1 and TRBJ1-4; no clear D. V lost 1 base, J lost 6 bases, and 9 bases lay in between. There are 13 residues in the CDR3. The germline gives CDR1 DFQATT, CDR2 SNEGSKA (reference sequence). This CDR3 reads CSARVRIDEKLFF. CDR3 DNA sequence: TGCAGTGCTAGAGTTCGGATTGATGAAAAACTGTTTTTT.

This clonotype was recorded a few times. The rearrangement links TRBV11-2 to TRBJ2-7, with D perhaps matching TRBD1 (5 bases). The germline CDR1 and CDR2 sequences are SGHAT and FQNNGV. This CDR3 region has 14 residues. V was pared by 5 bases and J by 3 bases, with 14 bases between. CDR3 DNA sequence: TGTGCCAGCAGCCCAATGGGGCTTATCTACGAGCAGTACTTC. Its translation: CASSPMGLIYEQYF.

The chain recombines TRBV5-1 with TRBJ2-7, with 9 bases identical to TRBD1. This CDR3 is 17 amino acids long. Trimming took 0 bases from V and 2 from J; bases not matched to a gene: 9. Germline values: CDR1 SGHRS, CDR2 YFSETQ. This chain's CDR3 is CASSLAAIRDRAYEQYF. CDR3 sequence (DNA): TGCGCCAGCAGCTTGGCCGCCATCCGGGACAGGGCCTACGAGCAGTACTTC.

CDR3 nucleotide sequence: TGTGCCTGGAGTCCGCGGTGGTTCGACGAGCAGTACTTC. It is translated as CAWSPRWFDEQYF. V usage is TRBV30 and J usage is TRBJ2-7; D is uncertain. The V gene's germline CDR1 is GTSNPN and CDR2 SVGIG (reference sequence). Trimming stripped 2 bases from V and 5 bases from J, with 13 bases between. The CDR3 totals 13 residues.

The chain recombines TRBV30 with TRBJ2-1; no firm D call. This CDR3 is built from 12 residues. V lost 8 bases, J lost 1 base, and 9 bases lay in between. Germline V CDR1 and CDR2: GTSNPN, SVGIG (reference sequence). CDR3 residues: CALWGSYNEQFF. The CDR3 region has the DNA TGTGCCCTGTGGGGATCCTACAATGAGCAGTTCTTC.

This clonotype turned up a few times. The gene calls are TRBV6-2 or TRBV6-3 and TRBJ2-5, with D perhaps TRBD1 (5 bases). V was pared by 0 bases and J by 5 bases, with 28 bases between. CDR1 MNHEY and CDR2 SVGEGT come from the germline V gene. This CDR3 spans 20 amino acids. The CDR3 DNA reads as TGTGCCAGCAGTTACTCAAGGACATACTCTTGGTCCTTCATTGGGGAGACCCAGTACTTC. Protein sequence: CASSYSRTYSWSFIGETQYF.

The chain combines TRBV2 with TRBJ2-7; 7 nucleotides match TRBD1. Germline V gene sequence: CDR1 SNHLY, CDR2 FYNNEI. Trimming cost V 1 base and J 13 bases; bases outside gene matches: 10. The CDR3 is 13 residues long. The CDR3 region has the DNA TGTGCCAGCAGTGAAGAAAGACAGGGACAGCGCTACTTC. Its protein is CASSEERQGQRYF.

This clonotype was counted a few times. The CDR3 sequence: CATSRLDWDYQETQYF. The CDR3 DNA reads TGTGCCACCAGCAGACTAGACTGGGACTACCAAGAGACCCAGTACTTC. The V call is TRBV15, the J call TRBJ2-5; TRBD2 is a possible D gene (6 bases). Germline-derived CDR1 and CDR2 are LNHNV and YYDKDF (reference sequence). The CDR3 extends over 16 amino acids. The germline V and J ends were trimmed by 2 bases and 0 bases, with 13 bases remaining between them.

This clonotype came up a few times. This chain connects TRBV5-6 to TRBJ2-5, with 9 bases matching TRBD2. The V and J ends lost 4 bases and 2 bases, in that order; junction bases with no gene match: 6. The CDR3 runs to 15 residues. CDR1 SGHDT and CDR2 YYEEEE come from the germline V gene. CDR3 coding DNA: TGTGCCAGCAGCCGTAGCGGGGGATTGCAAGAGACCCAGTACTTC. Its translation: CASSRSGGLQETQYF.